Each of the 32 T cell receptor beta chains below was sequenced from the same sample in a study of T cells in Graves' hyperthyroidism and ophthalmopathy. RNA transcripts gave rise to amplified TCR beta CDR3 regions. The TCR CDR3 was amplified in a first-round RT-PCR using the HTBI primer set. TCRdb reanalysed the multiplex PCR reads using MiXCR and keeps one entry per CDR3 protein. Among around 690,000 distinct CDR3 sequences, roughly 17% were seen once, and the ten largest hold roughly 15%. Sequenced input: blood. These receptors came from a middle-aged man with Graves' hyperthyroidism.

The rearrangement joins TRBV13 to TRBJ2-1, with 9 bases identical to TRBD1. This CDR3 comprises 16 residues. The trim removed 2 bases at V and 6 bases at J, leaving 8 bases unmatched. The germline V gene encodes CDR1 PRHDT and CDR2 FYEKMQ (reference sequence). The CDR3 loop is CASSLSPGQGSNEQFF. In DNA, the CDR3 is TGTGCCAGCAGCTTAAGTCCGGGACAGGGTTCCAATGAGCAGTTCTTC.

As concerns this clonotype: Possible read error: a much larger clone is one base away. The chain uses TRBV30 and TRBJ2-2; possible D gene TRBD1, 5 bases. This CDR3 is built from 13 residues. Germline CDR1 reads GTSNPN; CDR2 reads SVGIG (reference sequence). The chain's CDR3 is CVWSVQATGELFF. CDR3 coding DNA: TGTGTCTGGAGTGTACAGGCTACCGGGGAGCTGTTTTTT.

This clonotype was seen ten or more times. The DNA of the CDR3 is TGTGCCAGCACTTTTTCGGGACATCGCTCCTACAATGAGCAGTTCTTC. Protein product: CASTFSGHRSYNEQFF. The V and J genes are TRBV28 and TRBJ2-1; the D gene is possibly TRBD1 (6 bases). Trimming took 7 bases from V and 0 from J, leaving 16 bases between them. The CDR3 loop spans 16 amino acids. Germline V gene sequence: CDR1 MDHEN, CDR2 SYDVKM.

This clonotype was detected many times. This chain joins TRBV27 and TRBJ1-6; D is unresolved. This CDR3 spans 17 amino acids. The germline V gene encodes CDR1 MNHEY and CDR2 SMNVEV (reference sequence). V lost 4 bases to trimming and J lost 8 bases, with 21 bases between them. This chain's CDR3 is CASSSPSRGLGYSPLHF. DNA of the CDR3: TGTGCCAGCAGTTCCCCCTCACGAGGGCTGGGGTATTCACCCCTCCACTTT.

Many counts were recorded for this clonotype. The chain recombines TRBV2 with TRBJ1-1; D may be TRBD1 (6 bases). CDR1 is SNHLY and CDR2 is FYNNEI in the germline V gene. The CDR3 loop spans 15 amino acids. Trimming shortened V by 6 bases and J by 1 base, and 15 bases separated the two germline ends. The chain's CDR3 is CASRRRDNSNTEAFF. CDR3 sequence (DNA): TGTGCCAGCAGGAGAAGGGACAACTCGAACACTGAAGCTTTCTTT.

There are many counts of this clonotype. J is TRBJ1-1 and V is TRBV6-1; a weak D match, TRBD1 (6 bases). V shed 10 bases and J shed 0 bases, with 12 bases lying between them. Germline CDR1 is MNHNS and CDR2 is SASEGT. This CDR3 is built from 13 residues. The CDR3 region has the DNA TGTGCCACCGAGGACAGTTTGAACACTGAAGCTTTCTTT. Protein product: CATEDSLNTEAFF.

This clonotype was seen a single time. This chain links TRBV5-8 with TRBJ2-2; no reliable D call. The V gene lost 4 bases and the J gene lost 5 bases, with 9 bases spanning the gap. Germline V gene data show CDR1 as SGHTS and CDR2 as YDEGEE. The CDR3 is 13 residues long. CDR3 sequence: CASSRVYTGELFF. The CDR3 DNA reads as TGTGCCAGCAGCCGCGTATATACCGGGGAGCTGTTTTTT.

The rearrangement uses TRBV5-1 and TRBJ1-1, with 10 bases aligning to TRBD1. The CDR3 runs 16 residues. V lost 4 bases to trimming and J lost 4 bases; unmatched junction nucleotides: 10. From germline, CDR1 is SGHRS and CDR2 YFSETQ. Here the CDR3 reads CASSPGTGEIFTEAFF. CDR3 bases: TGCGCCAGCAGCCCAGGGACAGGGGAGATCTTCACTGAAGCTTTCTTT.

This clonotype was observed many times. CDR3 coding DNA: TGCAGTGCTGTGAGTCCGGGACAGGGTGGTTACACCTTC. It encodes CSAVSPGQGGYTF. The chain joins TRBV20-1 to TRBJ1-2; 9 nucleotides align to TRBD1. Per the germline V gene, CDR1 is DFQATT and CDR2 is SNEGSKA (reference sequence). The CDR3 has 13 amino acids. Unmatched junction bases numbered 12, after V lost 5 bases and J lost 11 bases.

The chain joins TRBV19 to TRBJ1-4, with TRBD1 as a possible D gene (5 bases). Trimming cost V 3 bases and J 8 bases, with 7 bases left between them. The CDR3 spans 12 residues. The V gene's germline CDR1 is LNHDA and CDR2 SQIVND (reference sequence). Written as DNA, the CDR3 is TGTGCCAGTAGTATTGGGGCGGAAAAACTGTTTTTT. Translated: CASSIGAEKLFF.

This clonotype was recorded many times. The J gene is TRBJ1-1, the V gene TRBV18; D is undetermined. The CDR3 runs to 13 residues. Germline CDR1 KGHSH, CDR2 LQKENI. V was clipped by 2 bases and J by 1 base, with 5 bases between them. The CDR3 bases are TGTGCCAGCTCACCATGGGAGAACACTGAAGCTTTCTTT. It codes for CASSPWENTEAFF.

This clonotype occurred many times. The chain has TRBV5-1 and TRBJ2-2; 7 bases match TRBD1. This CDR3 contains 15 residues. Germline loops: CDR1 SGHRS, CDR2 YFSETQ. V was clipped by 0 bases and J by 3 bases; unmatched bases: 2. The CDR3 sequence is CASSLVDRYTGELFF. In DNA, the CDR3 is TGCGCCAGCAGCTTGGTGGACAGGTACACCGGGGAGCTGTTTTTT.

This clonotype was picked up many times. The chain joins TRBV20-1 to TRBJ1-2, with TRBD1 identical over 8 bases. The CDR3 is 11 amino acids. Germline-derived CDR1 and CDR2 are DFQATT and SNEGSKA (reference sequence). With 6 bases clipped from V and 7 bases from J, the junction kept 4 bases outside the gene matches. The CDR3 DNA follows: TGCAGTGCCCGGACAGGGTCTGGCTACACCTTC. Its protein is CSARTGSGYTF.

This chain connects TRBV3-1 to TRBJ2-2, with D perhaps being TRBD1 or TRBD2 (6 bases each). CDR1 and CDR2 from the germline V gene are LGHDT and YNNKEL (reference sequence). V lost 9 bases and J lost 3, with 14 bases in between. This CDR3 comprises 14 residues. The CDR3 DNA sequence: TGTGCCAGTCAGCGGAGGGGGGACACCGGGGAGCTGTTTTTT. Protein: CASQRRGDTGELFF.

This clonotype was seen repeatedly, ten times or more. The chain uses TRBV11-2 and TRBJ1-2; D unclear. This CDR3 contains 16 residues. Germline assignment: CDR1 SGHAT and CDR2 FQNNGV. With 1 base removed from V and 0 bases from J, the gap between germline ends came to 12 bases. For the CDR3, the DNA is TGTGCCAGCAGCTTAGGATTTAGAGGAGCTAACTATGGCTACACCTTC. Protein sequence: CASSLGFRGANYGYTF.

This clonotype was observed many times. The chain carries TRBV27 and TRBJ2-7; D not certain. CDR1 and CDR2 from the germline V gene are MNHEY and SMNVEV (reference sequence). This CDR3 contains 12 residues. V shed 4 bases and J shed 5 bases, with 9 bases lying between them. The CDR3 protein is CASSSIRDEQYF. In DNA, the CDR3 is TGTGCCAGCAGTTCAATCCGGGACGAGCAGTACTTC.

V gene TRBV18 combines with J gene TRBJ2-7, with D perhaps TRBD1 or TRBD2 (5 bases each). Per germline, CDR1 KGHSH and CDR2 LQKENI. Deletions cut 5 bases from V and 4 bases from J, with 18 bases between. This CDR3 is 15 amino acids long. This chain's CDR3 is CASSSGPNNNYEQYF. As DNA, the CDR3 is TGTGCCAGCTCATCGGGACCTAATAATAATTACGAGCAGTACTTC.

The chain links TRBV5-1 to TRBJ2-1; TRBD2 might be the D (6 bases). CDR3 length: 14 amino acids. The germline gives CDR1 SGHRS, CDR2 YFSETQ. The germline V and J ends were trimmed by 5 bases and 3 bases, with 12 bases remaining between them. CDR3 nucleotide sequence: TGCGCCAGCAGACCCGGGGAGGTCTACAATGAGCAGTTCTTC. Encoded protein: CASRPGEVYNEQFF.

The chain has TRBV6-5 and TRBJ1-4, with a weak D call TRBD1 (5 bases). CDR1 is MNHEY, CDR2 SVGAGI, per germline. The V and J ends lost 2 bases and 0 bases respectively, with 16 bases between them. This CDR3 has 18 amino acids. CDR3 bases: TGTGCCAGCAGTTACCTCGTCGGGACGTTGGCAACTAATGAAAAACTGTTTTTT. It encodes CASSYLVGTLATNEKLFF.

This clonotype was seen at least ten times. The chain links TRBV2 to TRBJ2-3; TRBD2 matches 9 bases. Per germline, CDR1 SNHLY and CDR2 FYNNEI. Germline trimming cut 1 base from V and 7 bases from J; bases unmatched to any gene: 6. This CDR3 region has 15 residues. The CDR3 DNA is TGTGCCAGCAGTGAAGAGCGGGAGGCCTCGTATACGCAGTATTTT. Residues: CASSEEREASYTQYF. The entire variable domain, with the rest obtained from reference TRBV2 and TRBJ2-3, is as follows: EPEVTQTPSHQVTQMGQEVILRCVPISNHLYFYWYRQILGQKVEFLVSFYNNEISEKSEIFDDQFSVERPDGSNFTLKIRSTKLEDSAMYFCASSEEREASYTQYFGPGTRLTVL.

This clonotype showed up just a few times. The rearrangement joins TRBV11-2 to TRBJ2-5; perhaps D is TRBD1 or TRBD2 (5 bases each). V lost 5 bases and J lost 4, with 20 bases in between. The germline V gene encodes CDR1 SGHAT and CDR2 FQNNGV. The CDR3 is made up of 16 amino acids. This chain's CDR3 is CASSGTHGGAGETQYF. The CDR3, as DNA: TGTGCCAGCAGCGGTACTCATGGGGGAGCAGGAGAGACCCAGTACTTC.

This clonotype was observed many times. The chain links TRBV20-1 to TRBJ2-7; D not resolved. Trimming left V 5 bases short and J 5 bases short, with 13 bases between. Germline values: CDR1 DFQATT, CDR2 SNEGSKA (reference sequence). There are 12 residues in the CDR3. The CDR3 sequence is CSALIGWDEQYF. The CDR3 DNA reads TGCAGTGCTCTGATCGGGTGGGACGAGCAGTACTTC.

This clonotype was seen a handful of times. The J gene is TRBJ1-3, the V gene TRBV5-1, with D possibly being TRBD1 (6 bases). V lost 0 bases and J 0 bases, leaving 7 bases between the germline ends. This CDR3 has 15 residues. The V gene's germline CDR1 is SGHRS and CDR2 YFSETQ. CDR3 nucleotide sequence: TGCGCCAGCAGCTTGGGACAGGCCTCTGGAAACACCATATATTTT. Its translation is CASSLGQASGNTIYF.

In this sample, this clonotype turned up many times. The CDR3 region has the DNA TGCGCCAGCAGCCCCGGACTCAACGCGAAATACAATGAGCAGTTCTTC. This gives the protein CASSPGLNAKYNEQFF. The J gene is TRBJ2-1, the V gene TRBV5-1; TRBD2 is a possible D gene (5 bases). Germline V gene lookup returns CDR1 SGHRS and CDR2 YFSETQ. Trimming stripped 4 bases from V and 4 bases from J, with 18 bases between. The CDR3 spans 16 residues.

The rearrangement links TRBV20-1 to TRBJ1-2; 11 positions match TRBD1. Germline assignment: CDR1 DFQATT and CDR2 SNEGSKA (reference sequence). With V trimmed by 5 bases and J by 5 bases, 7 bases remained unmatched. CDR3 length equals 14 residues. DNA of the CDR3: TGCAGTGCTCCCGGACAGGGGGCGGTATATGGCTACACCTTC. Its protein product is CSAPGQGAVYGYTF.

This clonotype has at least ten counts. The rearrangement uses TRBV9 and TRBJ2-5; 15 positions agree with TRBD2. CDR3 length equals 18 residues. The germline gives CDR1 SGDLS, CDR2 YYNGEE. The V and J ends lost 3 bases and 1 base, in that order; junction bases with no gene match: 7. This CDR3 is CASSAYGTSGRPQETQYF. CDR3 coding DNA: TGTGCCAGCAGCGCCTATGGGACTAGCGGGAGGCCCCAAGAGACCCAGTACTTC.

This clonotype has at least ten counts. The chain joins TRBV27 to TRBJ2-1; 7 bases align to TRBD1. This CDR3 is built from 14 residues. Germline CDR1 is MNHEY and CDR2 is SMNVEV (reference sequence). V gave up 4 bases and J gave up 3 bases; unmatched junction bases: 3. CDR3 loop: CASSSRTGYNEQFF. The CDR3 DNA is TGTGCCAGCAGTTCACGGACAGGCTACAATGAGCAGTTCTTC.

This clonotype was recorded at least ten times. The rearrangement joins TRBV7-9 to TRBJ2-1; TRBD1 matches 9 bases. Germline CDR1 is SEHNR and CDR2 is FQNEAQ (reference sequence). V trimming: 6 bases; J trimming: 1 base; junction bases outside the gene matches: 4. The CDR3 contains 15 residues. The chain's CDR3 is CASRGGQGSYNEQFF. The DNA of the CDR3 is TGTGCCAGCAGGGGCGGACAGGGGTCCTACAATGAGCAGTTCTTC.

The CDR3 reads CASSDGDTNQPQHF. In DNA form, the CDR3 reads TGTGCCAGCAGCGACGGGGATACCAATCAGCCCCAGCATTTT. The chain uses TRBV9 and TRBJ1-5; D not certain. Trimming removed 3 bases at V and 3 bases at J, with 10 bases between. The germline V gene encodes CDR1 SGDLS and CDR2 YYNGEE. The length of the CDR3 is 14 residues.

This clonotype was seen repeatedly, ten times or more. The CDR3 here is CASSVERGSFYEQYF. In DNA, the CDR3 is TGTGCCAGCAGTGTAGAGCGGGGATCATTCTACGAGCAGTACTTC. The chain employs TRBV2 and TRBJ2-7, with 7 bases lining up with TRBD2. The V gene's germline CDR1 is SNHLY and CDR2 FYNNEI. The junction had 9 bases not matched to a gene; V was cut back by 4 bases and J by 3 bases. CDR3 length: 15 residues.

This clonotype was detected many times. The chain joins TRBV3-1 to TRBJ1-2; the match to TRBD1 covers 11 bases. The junction had 17 bases not matched to a gene; V was cut back by 4 bases and J by 7 bases. The germline gives CDR1 LGHDT, CDR2 YNNKEL (reference sequence). This CDR3 has 18 amino acids. The DNA for the CDR3 is TGTGCCAGCAGCCCCTTCGGGGTTGGACAGGGGGCGAGGGGTGGCTACACCTTC. It specifies CASSPFGVGQGARGGYTF.

This clonotype was counted at least ten times. V and J are TRBV28 and TRBJ2-2; D might be TRBD1 (5 bases). The CDR3 runs 12 residues. Trimming took off 10 bases at V and 4 bases at J, with 10 bases between the two ends. The germline V gene has CDR1 MDHEN and CDR2 SYDVKM. The CDR3 reads CATNRGTGELFF. Here the CDR3 DNA reads TGTGCCACCAATAGGGGCACCGGGGAGCTGTTTTTT.